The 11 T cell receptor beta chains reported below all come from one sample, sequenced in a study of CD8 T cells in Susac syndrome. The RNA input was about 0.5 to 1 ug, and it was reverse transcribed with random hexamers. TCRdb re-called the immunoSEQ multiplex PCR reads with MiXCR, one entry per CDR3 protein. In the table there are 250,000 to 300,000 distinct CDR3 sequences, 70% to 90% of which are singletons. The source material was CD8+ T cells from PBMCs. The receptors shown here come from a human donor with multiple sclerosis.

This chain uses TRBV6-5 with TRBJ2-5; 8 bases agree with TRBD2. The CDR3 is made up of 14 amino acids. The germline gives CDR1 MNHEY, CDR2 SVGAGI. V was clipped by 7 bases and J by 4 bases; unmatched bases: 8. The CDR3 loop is CASTPGGEVETQYF. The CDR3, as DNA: TGTGCCAGCACCCCCGGGGGGGAGGTAGAGACCCAGTACTTC.

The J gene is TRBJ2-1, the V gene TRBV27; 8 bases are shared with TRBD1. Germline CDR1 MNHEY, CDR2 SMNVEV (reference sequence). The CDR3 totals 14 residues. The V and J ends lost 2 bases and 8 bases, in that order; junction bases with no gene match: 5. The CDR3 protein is CASSLAAGGHEQFF. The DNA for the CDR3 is TGTGCCAGCAGTTTAGCCGCAGGGGGCCATGAGCAGTTCTTC.

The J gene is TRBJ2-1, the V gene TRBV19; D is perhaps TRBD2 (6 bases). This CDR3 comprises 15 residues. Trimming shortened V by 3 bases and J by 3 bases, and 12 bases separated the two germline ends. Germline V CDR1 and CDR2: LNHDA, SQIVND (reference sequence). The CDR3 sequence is CASSIISGLYNEQFF. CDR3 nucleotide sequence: TGTGCCAGTAGTATTATTAGCGGCCTCTACAATGAGCAGTTCTTC.

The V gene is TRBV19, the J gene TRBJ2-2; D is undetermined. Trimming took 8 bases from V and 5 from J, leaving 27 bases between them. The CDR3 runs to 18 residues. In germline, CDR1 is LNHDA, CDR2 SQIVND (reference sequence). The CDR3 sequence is CASVYQARLGILTGELFF. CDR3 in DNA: TGTGCCAGTGTCTACCAGGCGCGGCTAGGAATTTTGACCGGGGAGCTGTTTTTT.

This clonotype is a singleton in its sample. The CDR3 is CASSFPLQGTGELFF. CDR3 DNA: TGTGCCAGCAGCTTCCCCCTACAGGGTACCGGGGAGCTGTTTTTT. The chain is built from TRBV7-9 and TRBJ2-2; a weak D match, TRBD1 (6 bases). V lost 3 bases to trimming and J lost 5 bases, with 13 bases between them. CDR3 length: 15 amino acids. Per germline, CDR1 SEHNR and CDR2 FQNEAQ (reference sequence).

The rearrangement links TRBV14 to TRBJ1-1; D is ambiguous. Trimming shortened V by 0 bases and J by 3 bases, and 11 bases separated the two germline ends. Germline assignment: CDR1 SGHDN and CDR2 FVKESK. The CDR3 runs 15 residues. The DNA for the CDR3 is TGTGCCAGCAGCCAAGACGCGGGGTGGGACACTGAAGCTTTCTTT. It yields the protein CASSQDAGWDTEAFF.

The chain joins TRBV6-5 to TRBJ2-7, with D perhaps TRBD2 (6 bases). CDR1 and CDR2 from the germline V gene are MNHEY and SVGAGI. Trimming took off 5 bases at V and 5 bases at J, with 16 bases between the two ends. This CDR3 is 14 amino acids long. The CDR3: CASSLIRDWDEQYF. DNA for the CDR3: TGTGCCAGCAGTCTAATCCGGGACTGGGACGAGCAGTACTTC.

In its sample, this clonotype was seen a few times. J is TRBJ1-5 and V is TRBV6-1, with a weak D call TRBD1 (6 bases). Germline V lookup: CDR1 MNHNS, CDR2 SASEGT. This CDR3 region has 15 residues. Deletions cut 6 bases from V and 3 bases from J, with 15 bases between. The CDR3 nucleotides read TGTGCCAGCAGCGAGGACAGAAACTACAATCAGCCCCAGCATTTT. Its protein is CASSEDRNYNQPQHF.

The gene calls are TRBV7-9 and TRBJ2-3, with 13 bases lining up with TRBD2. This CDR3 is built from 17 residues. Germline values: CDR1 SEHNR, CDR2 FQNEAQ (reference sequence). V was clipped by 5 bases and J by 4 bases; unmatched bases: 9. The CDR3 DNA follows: TGTGCCAGCAGCCCCCGACTAGCGGGAGGCCACGCAGATACGCAGTATTTT. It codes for CASSPRLAGGHADTQYF.

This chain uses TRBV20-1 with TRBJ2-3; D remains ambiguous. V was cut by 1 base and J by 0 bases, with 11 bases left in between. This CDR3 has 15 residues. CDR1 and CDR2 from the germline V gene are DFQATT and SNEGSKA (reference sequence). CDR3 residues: CSARARRVSTDTQYF. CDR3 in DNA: TGCAGTGCTAGAGCGCGACGGGTTAGCACAGATACGCAGTATTTT.

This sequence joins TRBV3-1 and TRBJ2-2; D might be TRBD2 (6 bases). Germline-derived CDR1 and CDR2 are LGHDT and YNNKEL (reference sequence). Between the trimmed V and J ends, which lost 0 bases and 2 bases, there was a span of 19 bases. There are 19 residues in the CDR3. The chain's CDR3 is CASSQEISRRRGNTGELFF. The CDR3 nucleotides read TGTGCCAGCAGCCAAGAGATTTCCCGTCGGCGGGGCAACACCGGGGAGCTGTTTTTT. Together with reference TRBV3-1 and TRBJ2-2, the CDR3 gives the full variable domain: DTAVSQTPKYLVTQMGNDKSIKCEQNLGHDTMYWYKQDSKKFLKIMFSYNNKELIINETVPNRFSPKSPDKAHLNLHINSLELGDSAVYFCASSQEISRRRGNTGELFFGEGSRLTVL.